This TCR beta chain derives from a study of shared clonotypes between healthy human individuals. Findings and caveats of the study: Having only a few donors restricted how much genetic and exposure-history diversity was captured. Shared clonotypes: roughly 5% naive CD4, around 3.4% naive CD8, about 2.4% memory CD4, under 0.45% memory CD8. In this cohort, only blood was sampled, and tissue repertoires likely differ. Clonotypes which were not shared had lower generation probabilities than clonotypes that all four donors shared.

Using immunoSEQ multiplex PCR, the repertoire was profiled, and TCRdb retains in-frame clones only, with some absent. The data show over 1.5 million clones, with 95% to 99% seen just once and roughly 0.45% held by the top ten. About this clone itself: Its antigen is undetermined.

Material: naive CD4+ T cells sorted from blood. Stated subset: CD45RA+ positively selected. This TCR was recovered from a man aged 30-40 years in good health.

DNA for the CDR3: TGTGCCAGTAGAGAATACGCGAACACCGGGGAGCTGTTTTTT. This sequence encodes CASREYANTGELFF. V usage is TRBV19 and J usage is TRBJ2-2, with D uncertain. The V end lost 6 bases, the J end lost 0 bases, and 8 bases lay between the germline ends. The V gene's germline CDR1 is LNHDA and CDR2 SQIVND (reference sequence). The CDR3 length is 14 residues.